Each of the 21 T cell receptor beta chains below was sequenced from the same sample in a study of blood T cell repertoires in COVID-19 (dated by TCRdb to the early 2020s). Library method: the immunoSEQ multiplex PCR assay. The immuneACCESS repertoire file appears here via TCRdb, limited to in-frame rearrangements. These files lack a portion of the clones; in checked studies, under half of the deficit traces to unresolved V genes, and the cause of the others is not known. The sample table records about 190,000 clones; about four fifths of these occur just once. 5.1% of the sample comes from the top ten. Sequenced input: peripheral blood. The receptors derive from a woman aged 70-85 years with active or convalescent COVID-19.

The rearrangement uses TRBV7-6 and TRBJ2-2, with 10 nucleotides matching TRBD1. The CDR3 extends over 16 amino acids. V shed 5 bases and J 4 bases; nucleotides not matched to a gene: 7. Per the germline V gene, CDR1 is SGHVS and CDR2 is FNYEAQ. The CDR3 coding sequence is TGTGCCAGCAGCCGACGGGACAGGGGTCTCACCGGGGAGCTGTTTTTT. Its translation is CASSRRDRGLTGELFF. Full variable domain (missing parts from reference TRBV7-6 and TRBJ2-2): GAGVSQSPRYKVTKRGQDVALRCDPISGHVSLYWYRQALGQGPEFLTYFNYEAQQDKSGLPNDRFSAERPEGSISTLTIQRTEQRDSAMYRCASSRRDRGLTGELFFGEGSRLTVL.

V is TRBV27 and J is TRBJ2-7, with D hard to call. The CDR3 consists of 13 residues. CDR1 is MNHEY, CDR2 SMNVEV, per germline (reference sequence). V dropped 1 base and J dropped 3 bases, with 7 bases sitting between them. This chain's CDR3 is CASSLLGDYEQYF. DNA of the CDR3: TGTGCCAGCAGTTTATTGGGCGACTACGAGCAGTACTTC.

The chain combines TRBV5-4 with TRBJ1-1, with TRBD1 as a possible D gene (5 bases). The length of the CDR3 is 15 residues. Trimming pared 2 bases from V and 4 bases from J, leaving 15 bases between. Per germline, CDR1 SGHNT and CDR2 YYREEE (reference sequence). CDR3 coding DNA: TGTGCCAGCAGCTTCGTACAAGTCGGGGGCACTGAAGCTTTCTTT. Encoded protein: CASSFVQVGGTEAFF.

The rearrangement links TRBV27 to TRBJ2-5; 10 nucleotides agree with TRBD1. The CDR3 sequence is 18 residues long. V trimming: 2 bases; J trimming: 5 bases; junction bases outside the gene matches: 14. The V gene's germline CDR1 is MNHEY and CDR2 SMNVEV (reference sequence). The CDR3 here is CASSLITGTGAGWETQYF. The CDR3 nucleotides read TGTGCCAGCAGTTTAATAACCGGGACAGGGGCGGGATGGGAGACCCAGTACTTC.

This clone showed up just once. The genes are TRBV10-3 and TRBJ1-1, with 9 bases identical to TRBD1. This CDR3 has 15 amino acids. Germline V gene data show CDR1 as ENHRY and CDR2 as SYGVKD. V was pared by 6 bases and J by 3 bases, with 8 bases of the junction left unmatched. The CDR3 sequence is CAIRGTGLGDTEAFF. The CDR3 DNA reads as TGTGCCATCAGGGGGACAGGGCTCGGGGACACTGAAGCTTTCTTT.

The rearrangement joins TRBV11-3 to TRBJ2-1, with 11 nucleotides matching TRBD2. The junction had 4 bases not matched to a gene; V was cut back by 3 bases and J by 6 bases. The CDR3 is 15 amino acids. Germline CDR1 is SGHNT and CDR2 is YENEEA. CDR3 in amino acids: CASSFSGRARNEQFF. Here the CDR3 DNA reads TGTGCCAGCAGCTTTAGCGGGAGGGCGCGCAATGAGCAGTTCTTC.

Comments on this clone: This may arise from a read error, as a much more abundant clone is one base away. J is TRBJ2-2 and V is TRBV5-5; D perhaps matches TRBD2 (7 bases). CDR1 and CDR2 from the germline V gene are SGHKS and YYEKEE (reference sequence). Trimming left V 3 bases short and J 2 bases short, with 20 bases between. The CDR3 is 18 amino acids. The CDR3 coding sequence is TGTGCCAGCAGCTCCTGGAGGGGGGGCAGGACAAACACCGGGGAGCTGTTTTTT. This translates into CASSSWRGGRTNTGELFF. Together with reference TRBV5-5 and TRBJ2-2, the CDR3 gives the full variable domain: DAGVTQSPTHLIKTRGQQVTLRCSPISGHKSVSWYQQVLGQGPQFIFQYYEKEERGRGNFPDRFSARQFPNYSSELNVNALLLGDSALYLCASSSWRGGRTNTGELFFGEGSRLTVL.

The chain's CDR3 is CASRGASGTTDTQYF. The CDR3 region has the DNA TGTGCCAGCAGGGGGGCTAGCGGGACGACAGATACGCAGTATTTT. This sequence joins TRBV2 and TRBJ2-3; 9 bases map to TRBD2. Germline lookup yields CDR1 SNHLY and CDR2 FYNNEI. Trimming cost V 6 bases and J 3 bases; bases outside gene matches: 7. This CDR3 spans 15 amino acids.

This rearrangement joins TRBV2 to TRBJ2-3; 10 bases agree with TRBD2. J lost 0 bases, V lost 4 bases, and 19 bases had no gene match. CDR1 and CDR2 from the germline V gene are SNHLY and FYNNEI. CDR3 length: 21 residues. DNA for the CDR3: TGTGCCAGCAGTGGTAAGGGCGAACTAGCGGGACGAGCCCTTAGCACAGATACGCAGTATTTT. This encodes CASSGKGELAGRALSTDTQYF.

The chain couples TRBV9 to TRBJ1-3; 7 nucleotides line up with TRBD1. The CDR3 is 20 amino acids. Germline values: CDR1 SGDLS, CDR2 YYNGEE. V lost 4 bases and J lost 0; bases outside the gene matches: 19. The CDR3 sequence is CASSSPDRTLTPLSGNTIYF. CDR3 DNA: TGTGCCAGCAGCTCCCCGGACAGGACTCTCACTCCCCTCTCTGGAAACACCATATATTTT.

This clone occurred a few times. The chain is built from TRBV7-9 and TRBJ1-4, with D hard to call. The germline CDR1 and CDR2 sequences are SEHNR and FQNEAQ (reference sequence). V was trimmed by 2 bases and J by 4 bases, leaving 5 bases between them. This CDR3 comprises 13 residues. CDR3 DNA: TGTGCCAGCAGCTTATACAGTAATGAAAAACTGTTTTTT. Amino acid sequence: CASSLYSNEKLFF.

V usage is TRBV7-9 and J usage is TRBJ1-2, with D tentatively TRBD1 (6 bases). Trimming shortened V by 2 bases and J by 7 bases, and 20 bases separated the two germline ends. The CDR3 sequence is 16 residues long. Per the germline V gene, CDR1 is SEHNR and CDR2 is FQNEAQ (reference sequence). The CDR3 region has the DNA TGTGCCAGCAGCTTATTGGGTGGACAGCACGACTTTGGCTACACCTTC. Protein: CASSLLGGQHDFGYTF. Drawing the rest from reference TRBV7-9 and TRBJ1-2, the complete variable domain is DTGVSQNPRHKITKRGQNVTFRCDPISEHNRLYWYRQTLGQGPEFLTYFQNEAQLEKSRLLSDRFSAERPKGSFSTLEIQRTEQGDSAMYLCASSLLGGQHDFGYTFGSGTRLTVV.

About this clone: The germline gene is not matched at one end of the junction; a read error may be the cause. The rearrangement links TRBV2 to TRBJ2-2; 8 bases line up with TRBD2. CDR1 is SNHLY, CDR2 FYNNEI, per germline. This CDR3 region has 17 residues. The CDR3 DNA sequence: TGTGCCAGCAGAGAAGCGGGAGCCTCGACGACACACCGGGAGCTGTTTTTT. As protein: CASREAGASTTHRELFF.

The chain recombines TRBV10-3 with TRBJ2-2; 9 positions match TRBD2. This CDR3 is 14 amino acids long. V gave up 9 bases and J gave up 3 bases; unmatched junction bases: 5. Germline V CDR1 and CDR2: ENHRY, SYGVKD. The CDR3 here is CAILAGADTGELFF. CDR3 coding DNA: TGTGCCATTTTAGCGGGAGCGGACACCGGGGAGCTGTTTTTT.

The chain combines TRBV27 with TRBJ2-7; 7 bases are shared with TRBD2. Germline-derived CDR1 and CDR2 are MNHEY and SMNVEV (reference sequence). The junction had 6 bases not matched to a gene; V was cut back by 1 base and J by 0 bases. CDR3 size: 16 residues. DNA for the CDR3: TGTGCCAGCAGTTTATTAGGGCGGGGGAGCTCCTACGAGCAGTACTTC. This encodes CASSLLGRGSSYEQYF.

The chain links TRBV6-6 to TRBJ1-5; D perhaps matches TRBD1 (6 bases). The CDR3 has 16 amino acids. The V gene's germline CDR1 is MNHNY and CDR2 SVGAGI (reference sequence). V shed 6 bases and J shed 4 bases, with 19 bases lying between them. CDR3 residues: CASRPPGQSQNQPQHF. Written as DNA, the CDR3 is TGTGCCAGCAGACCTCCCGGACAGTCCCAAAATCAGCCCCAGCATTTT.

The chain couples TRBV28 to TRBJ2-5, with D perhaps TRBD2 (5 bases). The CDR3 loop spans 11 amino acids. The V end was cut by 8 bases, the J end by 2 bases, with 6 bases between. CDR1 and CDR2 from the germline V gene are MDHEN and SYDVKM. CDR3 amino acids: CASGGQETQYF. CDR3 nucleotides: TGTGCCAGCGGAGGTCAAGAGACCCAGTACTTC.

The chain's CDR3 is CASSFSSPTEAFF. The CDR3 coding sequence is TGTGCCAGCAGCTTTTCCTCCCCTACTGAAGCTTTCTTT. The V call is TRBV7-2, the J call TRBJ1-1; D is ambiguous. The germline V gene has CDR1 SGHTA and CDR2 FQGNSA. V was pared by 3 bases and J by 5 bases, with 10 bases between. CDR3 size: 13 residues.

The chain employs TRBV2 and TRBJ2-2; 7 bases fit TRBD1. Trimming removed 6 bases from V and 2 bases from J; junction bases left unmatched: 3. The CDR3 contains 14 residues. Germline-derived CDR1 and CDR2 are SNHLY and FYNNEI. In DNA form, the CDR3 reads TGTGCCAGCAGGGGGGACAGTAACACCGGGGAGCTGTTTTTT. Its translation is CASRGDSNTGELFF.

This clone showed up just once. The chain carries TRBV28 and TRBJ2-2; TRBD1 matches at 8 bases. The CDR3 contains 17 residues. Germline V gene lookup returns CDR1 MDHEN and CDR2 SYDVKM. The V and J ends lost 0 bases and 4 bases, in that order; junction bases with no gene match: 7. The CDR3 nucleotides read TGTGCCAGCAGTTTATGGGGGCAGGGGGCAAGCACCGGGGAGCTGTTTTTT. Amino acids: CASSLWGQGASTGELFF. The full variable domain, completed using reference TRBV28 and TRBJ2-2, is DVKVTQSSRYLVKRTGEKVFLECVQDMDHENMFWYRQDPGLGLRLIYFSYDVKMKEKGDIPEGYSVSREKKERFSLILESASTNQTSMYLCASSLWGQGASTGELFFGEGSRLTVL.

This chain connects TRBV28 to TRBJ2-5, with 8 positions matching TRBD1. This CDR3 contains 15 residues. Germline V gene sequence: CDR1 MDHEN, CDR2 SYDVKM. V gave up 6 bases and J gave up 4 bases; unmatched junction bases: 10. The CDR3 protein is CASRTRTGGRETQYF. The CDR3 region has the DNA TGTGCCAGCAGAACGAGAACAGGGGGTCGAGAGACCCAGTACTTC.